This T cell receptor (beta chain) appears in the sequencing data of a study of glioma-infiltrating T cells. In this sample, this clonotype turned up many times. Amplification of TCR alpha and beta CDR3 regions from RNA used iRepertoire nested multiplex PCR. TCRdb reprocessed the multiplex PCR reads via MiXCR and lists one record per CDR3 protein. The sample contains a few hundred thousand distinct CDR3 sequences, 41% of which appear only once. This sequence originates from a human donor with low-grade glioma or glioblastoma, undergoing nonglioma brain surgery, or in good health (not recorded which). The specimen was glioma tissue, nonneoplastic brain tissue, or PBMCs (not recorded which).

CDR3 coding DNA: TGTGCCAGCAGGCCTGGACTAGCGGATACAGATACGCAGTATTTT. It yields the protein CASRPGLADTDTQYF. This chain connects TRBV6-1 to TRBJ2-3; 10 bases fit TRBD2. The V gene's germline CDR1 is MNHNS and CDR2 SASEGT. V gave up 6 bases and J gave up 3 bases; unmatched junction bases: 6. CDR3 length: 15 residues.